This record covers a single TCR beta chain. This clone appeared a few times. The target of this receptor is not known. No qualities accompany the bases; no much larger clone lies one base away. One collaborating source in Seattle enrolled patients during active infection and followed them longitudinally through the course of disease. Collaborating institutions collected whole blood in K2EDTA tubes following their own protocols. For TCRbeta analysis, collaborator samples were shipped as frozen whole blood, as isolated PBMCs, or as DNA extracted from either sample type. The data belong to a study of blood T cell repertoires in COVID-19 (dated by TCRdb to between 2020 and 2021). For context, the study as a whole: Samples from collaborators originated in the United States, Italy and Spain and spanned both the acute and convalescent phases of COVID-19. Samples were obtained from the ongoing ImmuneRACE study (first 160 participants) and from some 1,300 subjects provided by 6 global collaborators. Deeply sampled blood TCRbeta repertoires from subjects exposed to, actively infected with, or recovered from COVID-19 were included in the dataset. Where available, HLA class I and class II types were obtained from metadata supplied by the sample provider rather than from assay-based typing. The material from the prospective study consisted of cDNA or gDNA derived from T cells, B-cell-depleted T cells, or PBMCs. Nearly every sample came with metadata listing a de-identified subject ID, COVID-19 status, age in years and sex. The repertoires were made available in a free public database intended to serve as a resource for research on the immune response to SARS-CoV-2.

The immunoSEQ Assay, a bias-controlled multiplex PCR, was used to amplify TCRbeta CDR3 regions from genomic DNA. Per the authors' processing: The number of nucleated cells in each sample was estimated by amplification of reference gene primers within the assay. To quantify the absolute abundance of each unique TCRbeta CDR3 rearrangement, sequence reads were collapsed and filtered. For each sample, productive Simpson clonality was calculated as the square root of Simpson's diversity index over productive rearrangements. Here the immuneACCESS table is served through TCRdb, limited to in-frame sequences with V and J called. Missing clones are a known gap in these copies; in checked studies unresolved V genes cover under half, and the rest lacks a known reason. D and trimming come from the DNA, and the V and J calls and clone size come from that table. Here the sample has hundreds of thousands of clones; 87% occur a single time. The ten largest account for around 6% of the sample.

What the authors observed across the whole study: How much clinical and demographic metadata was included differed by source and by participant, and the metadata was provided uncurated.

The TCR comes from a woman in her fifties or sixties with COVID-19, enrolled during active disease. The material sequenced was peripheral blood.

This receptor has the CDR3 CASSGRTHEAFF. The nucleotide sequence reads as follows: TGTGCCAGCAGCGGACGGACACATGAAGCTTTCTTT. The V and J genes are TRBV9 and TRBJ1-1, and possibly TRBD1, on 5 matching bases. Taken from the germline V gene, the CDR1 and CDR2 loops are SGDLS and YYNGEE. The V end loses 3 bases and the J end loses 7 bases, and a stretch of 10 bases separates them. From its cysteine to its phenylalanine, the CDR3 spans 12 amino acids. This entry keeps only the CDR3 DNA: 36 bases, framed from base 1.